Presented here are 2 T cell receptor beta chains from one specimen sequenced in a study of identical twins. TCRdb analysed the 5' RACE reads with MiXCR anew, one entry per CDR3 protein. The sample has approximately 260,000 distinct CDR3 sequences, approximately 8.6% seen once. The sample also formed part of further work on yellow fever vaccine responses in identical twins.

The sample comprised CD8+ T cells sorted from blood. Receptors were obtained from a woman younger than 35 in good health.

This rearrangement joins TRBV11-2 to TRBJ2-5; D ambiguous. The germline CDR1 and CDR2 sequences are SGHAT and FQNNGV. V dropped 2 bases and J dropped 6 bases, with 16 bases sitting between them. The CDR3 has 15 residues. The CDR3 loop reads CASSLRRSDIQTQYF. The CDR3 DNA reads TGTGCCAGCAGCTTAAGGCGCAGCGATATACAGACCCAGTACTTC.

This clonotype was seen only a few times. The gene calls are TRBV30 and TRBJ2-1, with 9 bases fitting TRBD2. This CDR3 is 13 amino acids long. Losses at the gene ends were 0 bases for V and 6 bases for J; bases not matched to a gene: 0. Germline CDR1 GTSNPN, CDR2 SVGIG (reference sequence). This chain's CDR3 is CAWSVTSGNEQFF. For the CDR3, the DNA is TGTGCCTGGAGTGTGACTAGCGGCAATGAGCAGTTCTTC.